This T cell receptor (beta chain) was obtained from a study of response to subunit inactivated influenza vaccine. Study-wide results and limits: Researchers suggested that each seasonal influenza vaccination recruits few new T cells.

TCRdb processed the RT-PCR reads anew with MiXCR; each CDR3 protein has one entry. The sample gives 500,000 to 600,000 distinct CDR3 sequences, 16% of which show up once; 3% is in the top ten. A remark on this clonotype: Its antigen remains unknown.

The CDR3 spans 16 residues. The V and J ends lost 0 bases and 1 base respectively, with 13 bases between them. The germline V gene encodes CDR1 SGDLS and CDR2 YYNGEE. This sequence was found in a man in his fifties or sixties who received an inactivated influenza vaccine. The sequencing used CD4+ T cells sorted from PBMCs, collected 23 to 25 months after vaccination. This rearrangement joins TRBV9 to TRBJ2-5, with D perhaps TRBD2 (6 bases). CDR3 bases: TGTGCCAGCAGCGTAGGGGTGGGAGGCCTCCAAGAGACCCAGTACTTC. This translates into CASSVGVGGLQETQYF.